The 11 T cell receptor beta chains below all came from one sample that was sequenced in a study of Graves' ophthalmopathy and Graves' hyperthyroidism. Amplification of TCR beta CDR3 regions used RNA transcripts. After a first-round RT-PCR with HTBI primers, a second-round multiplex PCR was run. TCRdb independently ran MiXCR on the multiplex PCR reads; one entry per CDR3 protein. The data contain 200,000 to 300,000 distinct CDR3 sequences, around 45% of them singletons. Sequenced input: peripheral blood. The origin of the receptors is an adult man with Graves' ophthalmopathy.

This clonotype was counted between two and nine times. The gene calls are TRBV7-6 and TRBJ2-7; the D gene is possibly TRBD2 (6 bases). The CDR3 covers 13 residues. CDR1 is SGHVS, CDR2 FNYEAQ, per germline. V lost 5 bases and J 4 bases, leaving 12 bases between the germline ends. The CDR3 DNA is TGTGCCAGCAGCGCGGGGTCTTTGTACGAGCAGTACTTC. Protein product: CASSAGSLYEQYF.

This sequence joins TRBV11-2 and TRBJ2-7; 9 positions match TRBD1. This CDR3 comprises 13 residues. Germline V gene sequence: CDR1 SGHAT, CDR2 FQNNGV. J gave up 3 bases and V 7 bases, and 4 bases lay outside the gene matches. The CDR3 DNA reads TGTGCCAGCACCCGGGACAGGGTCTACGAGCAGTACTTC. It codes for CASTRDRVYEQYF. The variable domain in full, completed from reference TRBV11-2 and TRBJ2-7, reads EAGVAQSPRYKIIEKRQSVAFWCNPISGHATLYWYQQILGQGPKLLIQFQNNGVVDDSQLPKDRFSAERLKGVDSTLKIQPAKLEDSAVYLCASTRDRVYEQYFGPGTRLTVT.

This clonotype was seen once. A single base separates this from a much larger clone, so it may be a read error. The V gene is TRBV9, the J gene TRBJ2-5; D ambiguous. Germline V gene lookup returns CDR1 SGDLS and CDR2 YYNGEE. The CDR3 has 15 amino acids. CDR3 bases: TGTGCCAGCGGCGTCTCTAGATCTCTGACGGAGACCCAGTACTTC. It specifies CASGVSRSLTETQYF.

The CDR3 loop reads CASSQQGAKGETQYF. CDR3 bases: TGTGCCAGCAGCCAGCAGGGGGCTAAGGGAGAGACCCAGTACTTC. The rearrangement joins TRBV14 to TRBJ2-5; 8 bases line up with TRBD1. CDR3 length equals 15 residues. The ends lost 3 bases at V and 4 bases at J; junction bases unmatched: 7. Germline lookup yields CDR1 SGHDN and CDR2 FVKESK. Combining the CDR3 with reference TRBV14 and TRBJ2-5 gives the whole variable domain EAGVTQFPSHSVIEKGQTVTLRCDPISGHDNLYWYRRVMGKEIKFLLHFVKESKQDESGMPNNRFLAERTGGTYSTLKVQPAELEDSGVYFCASSQQGAKGETQYFGPGTRLLVL.

V usage is TRBV19 and J usage is TRBJ1-5, with D maybe TRBD1 (5 bases). Per germline, CDR1 LNHDA and CDR2 SQIVND (reference sequence). This CDR3 comprises 17 residues. Trimming shortened V by 5 bases and J by 2 bases, and 19 bases separated the two germline ends. The CDR3 protein is CASSSHSQGWGNQPQHF. For the CDR3, the DNA is TGTGCCAGTAGTTCACACTCTCAGGGCTGGGGCAATCAGCCCCAGCATTTT.

The chain recombines TRBV7-9 with TRBJ2-7; D gene uncertain. The CDR3 spans 14 residues. The V and J ends lost 1 base and 1 base respectively, with 8 bases between them. Per germline, CDR1 SEHNR and CDR2 FQNEAQ (reference sequence). CDR3 residues: CASSLGLKSYEQYF. CDR3 in DNA: TGTGCCAGCAGCTTAGGTCTCAAGTCCTACGAGCAGTACTTC.

The chain has TRBV15 and TRBJ2-3, with no clear D. This CDR3 region has 15 residues. Germline V gene lookup returns CDR1 LNHNV and CDR2 YYDKDF (reference sequence). The ends were cut back, 1 base at V and 0 bases at J, with 8 bases in the middle. The CDR3 protein is CATSRGSASTDTQYF. CDR3 DNA sequence: TGTGCCACCAGCAGAGGCAGTGCTAGCACAGATACGCAGTATTTT.

V usage is TRBV5-1 and J usage is TRBJ2-2; D not resolved. CDR3 length: 15 residues. The V and J ends lost 0 bases and 0 bases respectively, with 6 bases between them. CDR1 and CDR2 from the germline V gene are SGHRS and YFSETQ. The CDR3 sequence is CASSLGSANTGELFF. Here the CDR3 DNA reads TGCGCCAGCAGCTTGGGGTCAGCGAACACCGGGGAGCTGTTTTTT.

Comment on this clonotype: The junction does not match germline at one end; this may be a read error. The rearrangement joins TRBV4-1 to TRBJ2-7; a weak D match, TRBD2 (5 bases). The length of the CDR3 is 14 residues. Germline CDR1 MGHRA, CDR2 YSYEKL. CDR3 DNA sequence: TGTGCCAGCAGCCAAGATAGACGGGACTACGAGCAGTACTTC. Translating it yields CASSQDRRDYEQYF.

This chain links TRBV5-1 with TRBJ2-5, with 7 bases lining up with TRBD2. The CDR3 contains 15 residues. Trimming removed 5 bases from V and 1 base from J; junction bases left unmatched: 8. The germline V gene encodes CDR1 SGHRS and CDR2 YFSETQ. This CDR3 is CASRPTASGQETQYF. The DNA for the CDR3 is TGCGCCAGCAGACCGACGGCTAGCGGCCAAGAGACCCAGTACTTC.

This chain links TRBV10-3 with TRBJ2-1; D might be TRBD1 (6 bases). The CDR3 totals 14 residues. The germline V and J ends were trimmed by 7 bases and 7 bases, with 17 bases remaining between them. Germline CDR1 is ENHRY and CDR2 is SYGVKD. The CDR3 DNA sequence: TGTGCCATCAATCCAGGGGCGGTATCGAATGAGCAGTTCTTC. Translation gives CAINPGAVSNEQFF.